Listed here are 5 T cell receptor beta chains from one sample, sequenced in a study of shared clonotypes between healthy human individuals. Generated by immunoSEQ multiplex PCR, the TCRdb table keeps only in-frame clones and is missing some. The table has 490,000 or so clones, around 80% seen once. Sequences were obtained from PBMCs. Source of these receptors: a woman aged 40-49 years in good health. Some clones in this sample may be carry-over from other donors' samples.

This clone has just one count. The chain combines TRBV5-4 with TRBJ2-5; no firm D call. Trimming took 0 bases from V and 3 from J, leaving 12 bases between them. Germline lookup yields CDR1 SGHNT and CDR2 YYREEE (reference sequence). CDR3 length: 15 amino acids. The CDR3: CASSLVGGRKETQYF. CDR3 DNA sequence: TGTGCCAGCAGCTTGGTGGGTGGCCGCAAAGAGACCCAGTACTTC.

For the CDR3, the DNA is TGTGCCAGCAGCCCGACAGGGGTAGAGACCCAGTACTTC. Protein sequence: CASSPTGVETQYF. The rearrangement joins TRBV7-9 to TRBJ2-5, with 8 positions matching TRBD1. V was clipped by 5 bases and J by 4 bases; unmatched bases: 3. Germline V gives CDR1 SEHNR, CDR2 FQNEAQ (reference sequence). This CDR3 is 13 amino acids long.

The chain combines TRBV7-6 with TRBJ1-1; a possible D gene is TRBD1 (5 bases). The length of the CDR3 is 16 residues. Deletions cut 5 bases from V and 5 bases from J, with 21 bases between. CDR1 and CDR2 from the germline V gene are SGHVS and FNYEAQ. CDR3 coding DNA: TGTGCCAGCAGCCTCGGGCGGGGGGGTTATGGGACTGAAGCTTTCTTT. This gives the protein CASSLGRGGYGTEAFF.

The rearrangement uses TRBV4-1 and TRBJ2-7; D is uncertain. Looked up from germline, CDR1 is MGHRA and CDR2 is YSYEKL. This CDR3 has 11 residues. Trimming stripped 1 base from V and 11 bases from J, with 9 bases between. The CDR3 loop reads CASSQGPAKYF. The CDR3 DNA follows: TGCGCCAGCAGCCAAGGACCCGCCAAGTACTTC.

The chain combines TRBV18 with TRBJ2-3; weak D call: TRBD2 (5 bases). V lost 0 bases to trimming and J lost 8 bases, with 12 bases between them. The CDR3 length is 14 residues. CDR1 and CDR2 from the germline V gene are KGHSH and LQKENI. The CDR3 DNA is TGTGCCAGCTCACCACCGGTTTCCGCGGGTACGCAGTATTTT. It encodes CASSPPVSAGTQYF. The whole variable domain, remainder taken from reference TRBV18 and TRBJ2-3, is NAGVMQNPRHLVRRRGQEARLRCSPMKGHSHVYWYRQLPEEGLKFMVYLQKENIIDESGMPKERFSAEFPKEGPSILRIQQVVRGDSAAYFCASSPPVSAGTQYFGPGTRLTVL.